Shown below are 8 T cell receptor beta chains from a single sample sequenced in a study of cytomegalovirus exposure and HLA in healthy donors (TCRdb year 2017). Libraries were built with the immunoSEQ multiplex PCR assay. A mixture of 60 forward primers for TCR Vbeta segments and 13 reverse primers for TCR Jbeta segments was used in the multiplex PCR. As stored in TCRdb, this immuneACCESS dataset retains in-frame rearrangements with V and J assigned. A fraction of the clones does not appear; measured against another copy, unresolved V genes explain less than half of the discrepancy, and the remainder lacks a known reason. The table for this sample lists approximately 120,000 clones; 76% of them were counted only once. 7.7% of the sample belongs to the ten largest clones. The sequenced sample was PBMCs. The source of these receptors is a woman aged 50 to 65 in good health and CMV-seropositive.

The V call is TRBV7-3, the J call TRBJ2-3; weak D call: TRBD2 (7 bases). Germline V CDR1 and CDR2: SGHTA, FQGTGA. The CDR3 runs to 16 residues. V was pared by 6 bases and J by 1 base, with 17 bases between. CDR3 residues: CASSLAQGGGTDTQYF. CDR3 DNA: TGTGCCAGCAGTTTAGCACAGGGAGGGGGCACAGATACGCAGTATTTT.

J is TRBJ2-5 and V is TRBV7-2, with no clear D. V was trimmed by 1 base and J by 5 bases, leaving 11 bases between them. Germline CDR1 and CDR2: SGHTA and FQGNSA. There are 14 residues in the CDR3. This chain's CDR3 is CASSLGVSGETQYF. The CDR3 DNA follows: TGTGCCAGCAGCTTAGGAGTCTCCGGGGAGACCCAGTACTTC.

The CDR3, as DNA: TGTGCCAGCAGCCTCGGGAGGACGGGCTACGAGCAGTACTTC. Translation gives CASSLGRTGYEQYF. V gene TRBV7-9 combines with J gene TRBJ2-7; 7 bases match TRBD2. Germline V gives CDR1 SEHNR, CDR2 FQNEAQ (reference sequence). V lost 5 bases to trimming and J lost 3 bases; unmatched junction nucleotides: 7. The CDR3 is made up of 14 amino acids.

This clone is a singleton in its sample. The chain combines TRBV5-5 with TRBJ1-4, with TRBD1 matching 12 bases. CDR3 length equals 17 residues. With 2 bases clipped from V and 6 bases from J, the junction kept 8 bases outside the gene matches. Germline V gives CDR1 SGHKS, CDR2 YYEKEE (reference sequence). The CDR3 nucleotides read TGTGCCAGCAGCTTCGGGACAGGGGGCTCGGGGTATGAAAAACTGTTTTTT. Translating it yields CASSFGTGGSGYEKLFF.

This chain connects TRBV7-9 to TRBJ2-7, with D perhaps TRBD2 (6 bases). Looked up from germline, CDR1 is SEHNR and CDR2 is FQNEAQ (reference sequence). This CDR3 region has 13 residues. Trimming stripped 3 bases from V and 3 bases from J, with 9 bases between. The CDR3 sequence: CASSFGGYYEQYF. CDR3 nucleotide sequence: TGTGCCAGCAGCTTTGGGGGGTACTACGAGCAGTACTTC.

This clone was counted once. J is TRBJ2-1 and V is TRBV9; TRBD1 agrees at 12 bases. This CDR3 comprises 16 residues. After removal of 0 bases from V and 6 bases from J, the junction contained 4 bases not matched to a gene. Looked up from germline, CDR1 is SGDLS and CDR2 is YYNGEE. CDR3 residues: CASSVGGTGGINEQFF. CDR3 DNA: TGTGCCAGCAGCGTAGGGGGGACAGGGGGCATCAATGAGCAGTTCTTC.

The rearrangement links TRBV7-3 to TRBJ2-1, with 10 positions matching TRBD2. V lost 5 bases, J lost 0 bases, and 4 bases stayed unmatched. This CDR3 has 16 amino acids. Germline V lookup: CDR1 SGHTA, CDR2 FQGTGA. Here the CDR3 reads CASSRSGGSSYNEQFF. The CDR3 region has the DNA TGTGCCAGCAGCCGTAGCGGGGGGAGCTCCTACAATGAGCAGTTCTTC.

V gene TRBV4-1 combines with J gene TRBJ1-2; TRBD1 matches 7 bases. The V and J ends lost 4 bases and 3 bases, in that order; junction bases with no gene match: 11. Germline assignment: CDR1 MGHRA and CDR2 YSYEKL. The CDR3 spans 16 residues. CDR3 protein: CASSLPRGGSYYGYTF. As DNA, the CDR3 is TGCGCCAGCAGCCTCCCTCGAGGGGGCTCCTACTATGGCTACACCTTC.